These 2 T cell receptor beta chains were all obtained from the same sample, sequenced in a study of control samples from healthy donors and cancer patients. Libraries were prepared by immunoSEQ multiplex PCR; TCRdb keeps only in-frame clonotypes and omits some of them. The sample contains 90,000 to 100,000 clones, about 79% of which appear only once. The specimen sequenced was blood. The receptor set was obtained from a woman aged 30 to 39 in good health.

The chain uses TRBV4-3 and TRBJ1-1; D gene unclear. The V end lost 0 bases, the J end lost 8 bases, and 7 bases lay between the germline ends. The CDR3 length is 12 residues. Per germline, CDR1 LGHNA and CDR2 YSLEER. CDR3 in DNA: TGCGCCAGCAGCCAAGATCGATTCGAAGCTTTCTTT. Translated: CASSQDRFEAFF.

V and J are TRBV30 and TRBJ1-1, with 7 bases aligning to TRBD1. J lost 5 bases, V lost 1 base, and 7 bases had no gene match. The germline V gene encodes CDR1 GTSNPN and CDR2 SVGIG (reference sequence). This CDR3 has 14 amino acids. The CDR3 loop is CAWSAAAGGTEAFF. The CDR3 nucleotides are TGTGCCTGGAGTGCCGCGGCAGGGGGGACTGAAGCTTTCTTT.